This TCR beta chain is from a study of blood T cell repertoires in COVID-19. Study-wide background: Sites across the United States, Italy and Spain contributed samples from acute and convalescent COVID-19. From T cells, B-cell-depleted T cells, or PBMCs came the material, which was cDNA or gDNA.

Per the original methods: Estimation of nucleated cell counts relied on the amplification of reference gene primers. TCRdb's copy holds only in-frame clones and misses some; the assay was immunoSEQ multiplex PCR. For V, J and clone size, that table is used; D and trimming come from the DNA. The sample comprises 65,000 to 85,000 clones, approximately 89% of which are singletons, and under 6.5% rests with the top ten. The CDR3 has 13 residues. V shed 5 bases and J 4 bases; nucleotides not matched to a gene: 2. From germline, CDR1 is SGHAT and CDR2 FQNNGV. This TCR derives from a human donor in a cohort sampled during active COVID-19. Sequencing was carried out using peripheral blood. V gene TRBV11-2 combines with J gene TRBJ2-1, with 7 positions matching TRBD1. This CDR3 is CASSPGQYNEQFF. CDR3 bases: TGTGCCAGCAGCCCGGGACAGTACAATGAGCAGTTCTTC.